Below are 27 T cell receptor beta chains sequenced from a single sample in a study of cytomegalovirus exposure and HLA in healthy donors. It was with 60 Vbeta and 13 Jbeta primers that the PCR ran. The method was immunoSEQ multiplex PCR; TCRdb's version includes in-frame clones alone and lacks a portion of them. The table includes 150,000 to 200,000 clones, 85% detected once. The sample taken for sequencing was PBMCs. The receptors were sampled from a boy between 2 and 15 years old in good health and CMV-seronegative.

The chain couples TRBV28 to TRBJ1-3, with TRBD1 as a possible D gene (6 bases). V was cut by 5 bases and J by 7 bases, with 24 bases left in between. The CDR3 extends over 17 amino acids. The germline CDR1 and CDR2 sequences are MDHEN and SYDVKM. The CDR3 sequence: CASSALSFTGFVNTIYF. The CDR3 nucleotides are TGTGCCAGCAGTGCTCTTTCATTCACAGGGTTTGTGAACACCATATATTTT.

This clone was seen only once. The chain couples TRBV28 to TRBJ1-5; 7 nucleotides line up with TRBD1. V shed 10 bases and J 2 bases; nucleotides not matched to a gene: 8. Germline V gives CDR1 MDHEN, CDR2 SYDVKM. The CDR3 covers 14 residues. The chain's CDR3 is CATAGQAGNQPQHF. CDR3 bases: TGTGCCACCGCCGGACAGGCGGGCAATCAGCCCCAGCATTTT.

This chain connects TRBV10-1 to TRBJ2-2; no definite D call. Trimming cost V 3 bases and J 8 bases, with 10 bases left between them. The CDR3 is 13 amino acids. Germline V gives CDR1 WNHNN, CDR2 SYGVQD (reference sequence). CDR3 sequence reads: CASSDLTPGELFF. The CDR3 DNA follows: TGCGCCAGCAGTGATCTAACCCCTGGGGAGCTGTTTTTT.

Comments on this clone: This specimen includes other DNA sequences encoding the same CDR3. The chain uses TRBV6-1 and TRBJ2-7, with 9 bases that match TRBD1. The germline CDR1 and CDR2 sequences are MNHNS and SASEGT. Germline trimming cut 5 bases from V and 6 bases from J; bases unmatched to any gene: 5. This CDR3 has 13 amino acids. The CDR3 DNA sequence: TGTGCCAGCAGTTTACAGGGGGCAGTCGAGCAGTACGTC. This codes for CASSLQGAVEQYV.

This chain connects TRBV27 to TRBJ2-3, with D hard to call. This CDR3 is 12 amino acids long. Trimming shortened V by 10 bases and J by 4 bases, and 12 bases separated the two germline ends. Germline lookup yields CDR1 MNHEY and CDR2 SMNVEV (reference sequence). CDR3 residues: CATSVPPDTQYF. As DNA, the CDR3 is TGTGCCACGTCGGTCCCCCCAGATACGCAGTATTTT.

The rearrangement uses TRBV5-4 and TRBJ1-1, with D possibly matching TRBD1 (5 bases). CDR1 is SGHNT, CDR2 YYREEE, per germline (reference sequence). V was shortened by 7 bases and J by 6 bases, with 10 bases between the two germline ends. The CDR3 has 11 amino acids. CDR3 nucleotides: TGTGCCAGCCGGAAGGGGCCTGAAGCTTTCTTT. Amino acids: CASRKGPEAFF.

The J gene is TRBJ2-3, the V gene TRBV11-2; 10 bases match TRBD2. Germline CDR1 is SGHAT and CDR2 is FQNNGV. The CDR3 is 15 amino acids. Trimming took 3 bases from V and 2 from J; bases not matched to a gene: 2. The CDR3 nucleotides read TGTGCCAGCAGCTTTAGCGGGGGGTTCACAGATACGCAGTATTTT. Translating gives CASSFSGGFTDTQYF. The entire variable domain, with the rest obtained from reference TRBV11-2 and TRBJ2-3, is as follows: EAGVAQSPRYKIIEKRQSVAFWCNPISGHATLYWYQQILGQGPKLLIQFQNNGVVDDSQLPKDRFSAERLKGVDSTLKIQPAKLEDSAVYLCASSFSGGFTDTQYFGPGTRLTVL.

The CDR3 sequence is CASSLFGSPFVSTNEKLFF. CDR3 in DNA: TGTGCCAGCAGTTTATTCGGGAGCCCATTCGTTTCAACTAATGAAAAACTGTTTTTT. The rearrangement uses TRBV28 and TRBJ1-4; D remains unclear. Deletions cut 1 base from V and 0 bases from J, with 18 bases between. The germline V gene encodes CDR1 MDHEN and CDR2 SYDVKM. The CDR3 is 19 amino acids.

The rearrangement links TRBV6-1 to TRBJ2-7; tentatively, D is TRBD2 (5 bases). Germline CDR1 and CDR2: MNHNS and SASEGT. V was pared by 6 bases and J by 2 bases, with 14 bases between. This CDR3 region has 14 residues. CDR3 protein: CASSLREGAYEQYF. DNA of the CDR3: TGTGCCAGCAGCCTCCGAGAGGGAGCCTACGAGCAGTACTTC.

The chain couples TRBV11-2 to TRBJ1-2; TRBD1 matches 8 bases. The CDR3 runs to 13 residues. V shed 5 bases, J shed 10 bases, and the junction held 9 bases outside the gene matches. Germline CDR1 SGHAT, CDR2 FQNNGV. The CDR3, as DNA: TGTGCCAGCAGCCCACGGCGGGACAGGTACTACACCTTC. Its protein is CASSPRRDRYYTF.

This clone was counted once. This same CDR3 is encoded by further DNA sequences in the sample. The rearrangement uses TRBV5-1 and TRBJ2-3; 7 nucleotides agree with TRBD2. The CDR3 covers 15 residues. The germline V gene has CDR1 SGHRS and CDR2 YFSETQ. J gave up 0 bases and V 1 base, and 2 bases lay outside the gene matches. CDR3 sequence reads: CASSLRGVSTDTQYF. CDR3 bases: TGCGCCAGCAGCTTGCGGGGGGTCAGCACAGATACGCAGTATTTT.

CDR3 in amino acids: CASSGRGENTEAFF. CDR3 DNA sequence: TGCGCCAGCAGTGGGAGGGGAGAGAACACTGAAGCTTTCTTT. The V call is TRBV5-1, the J call TRBJ1-1; D is possibly TRBD1 (5 bases). This CDR3 has 14 amino acids. In germline, CDR1 is SGHRS, CDR2 YFSETQ. Trimming cost V 5 bases and J 1 base, with 12 bases left between them.

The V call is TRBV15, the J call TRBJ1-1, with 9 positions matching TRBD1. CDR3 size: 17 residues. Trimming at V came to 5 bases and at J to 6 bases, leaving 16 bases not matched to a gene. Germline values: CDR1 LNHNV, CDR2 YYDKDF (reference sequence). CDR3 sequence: CATSGTGRDRDEAEAFF. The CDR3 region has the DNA TGTGCCACCAGCGGAACAGGCCGGGACAGGGACGAAGCTGAAGCTTTCTTT.

CDR3 sequence reads: CASSLGAGEFTGELFF. DNA of the CDR3: TGTGCCAGCAGCTTGGGTGCGGGAGAGTTCACCGGGGAGCTGTTTTTT. The chain employs TRBV5-6 and TRBJ2-2, with 7 bases identical to TRBD2. Germline V gene sequence: CDR1 SGHDT, CDR2 YYEEEE. This CDR3 comprises 16 residues. The V gene end was trimmed by 0 bases and the J gene end by 4 bases; junction bases not matched to a gene: 6. Together with reference TRBV5-6 and TRBJ2-2, the CDR3 gives the full variable domain: DAGVTQSPTHLIKTRGQQVTLRCSPKSGHDTVSWYQQALGQGPQFIFQYYEEEERQRGNFPDRFSGHQFPNYSSELNVNALLLGDSALYLCASSLGAGEFTGELFFGEGSRLTVL.

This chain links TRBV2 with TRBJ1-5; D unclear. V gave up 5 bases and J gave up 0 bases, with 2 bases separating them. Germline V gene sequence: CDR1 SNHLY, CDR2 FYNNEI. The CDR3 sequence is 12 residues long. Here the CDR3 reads CASSYSNQPQHF. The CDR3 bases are TGTGCCAGCAGTTATAGCAATCAGCCCCAGCATTTT. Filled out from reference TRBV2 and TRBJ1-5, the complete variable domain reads EPEVTQTPSHQVTQMGQEVILRCVPISNHLYFYWYRQILGQKVEFLVSFYNNEISEKSEIFDDQFSVERPDGSNFTLKIRSTKLEDSAMYFCASSYSNQPQHFGDGTRLSIL.

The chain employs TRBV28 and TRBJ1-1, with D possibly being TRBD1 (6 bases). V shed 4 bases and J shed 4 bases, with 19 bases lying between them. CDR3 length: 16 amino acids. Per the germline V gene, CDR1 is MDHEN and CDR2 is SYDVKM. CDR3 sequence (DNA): TGTGCCAGCAGTTCGGATACAGGGAAAGTTGGCACTGAAGCTTTCTTT. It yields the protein CASSSDTGKVGTEAFF.

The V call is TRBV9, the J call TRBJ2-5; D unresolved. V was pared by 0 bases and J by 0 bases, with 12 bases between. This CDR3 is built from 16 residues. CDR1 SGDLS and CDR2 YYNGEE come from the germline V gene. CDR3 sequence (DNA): TGTGCCAGCAGCGTAGGTGCTACCTCGTACCAAGAGACCCAGTACTTC. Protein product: CASSVGATSYQETQYF.

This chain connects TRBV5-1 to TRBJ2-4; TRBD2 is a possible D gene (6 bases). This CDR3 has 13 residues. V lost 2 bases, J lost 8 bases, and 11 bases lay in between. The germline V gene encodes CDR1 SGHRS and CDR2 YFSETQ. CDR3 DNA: TGCGCCAGCAGCTTAGGAGGGGAGGACATTCAGTACTTC. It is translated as CASSLGGEDIQYF.

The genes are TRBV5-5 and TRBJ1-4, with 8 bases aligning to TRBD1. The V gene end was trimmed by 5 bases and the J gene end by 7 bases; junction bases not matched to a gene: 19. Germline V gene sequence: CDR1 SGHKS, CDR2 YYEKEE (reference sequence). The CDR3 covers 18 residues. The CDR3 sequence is CASREGRPDRGMAEKLFF. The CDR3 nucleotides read TGTGCCAGCAGAGAAGGGAGGCCTGACAGGGGCATGGCTGAAAAACTGTTTTTT.

The CDR3: CASSVTSPGGSQNEQFF. The CDR3 bases are TGTGCCAGTAGTGTCACTAGCCCGGGGGGATCTCAGAATGAGCAGTTCTTC. This chain uses TRBV19 with TRBJ2-1; 7 bases align to TRBD2. Germline values: CDR1 LNHDA, CDR2 SQIVND (reference sequence). The J segment lost 7 bases and the V segment lost 5 bases, leaving 17 bases of the junction unmatched. The CDR3 has 17 residues. The complete variable domain, with remaining parts taken from reference TRBV19 and TRBJ2-1, reads DGGITQSPKYLFRKEGQNVTLSCEQNLNHDAMYWYRQDPGQGLRLIYYSQIVNDFQKGDIAEGYSVSREKKESFPLTVTSAQKNPTAFYLCASSVTSPGGSQNEQFFGPGTRLTVL.

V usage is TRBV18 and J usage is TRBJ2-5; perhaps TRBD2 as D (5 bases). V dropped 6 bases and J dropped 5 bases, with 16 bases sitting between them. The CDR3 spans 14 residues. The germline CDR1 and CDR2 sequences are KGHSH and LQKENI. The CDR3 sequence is CASSDGTRGETQYF. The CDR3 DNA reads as TGTGCCAGCTCTGACGGAACTCGAGGGGAGACCCAGTACTTC.

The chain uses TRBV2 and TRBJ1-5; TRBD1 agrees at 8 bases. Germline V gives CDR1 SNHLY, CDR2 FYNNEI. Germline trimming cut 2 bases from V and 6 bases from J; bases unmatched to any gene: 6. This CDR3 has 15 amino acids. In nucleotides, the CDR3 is TGTGCCAGCAGTGAACCGTACACAGGGGGTCAGCCCCAGCATTTT. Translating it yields CASSEPYTGGQPQHF.

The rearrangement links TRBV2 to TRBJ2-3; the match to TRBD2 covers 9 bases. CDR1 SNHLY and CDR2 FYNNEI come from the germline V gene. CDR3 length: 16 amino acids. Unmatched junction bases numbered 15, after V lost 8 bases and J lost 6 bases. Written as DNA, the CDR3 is TGTGCCAGCCCGAGCGGGTTTAGCGGGAGAGGGGATACGCAGTATTTT. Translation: CASPSGFSGRGDTQYF.

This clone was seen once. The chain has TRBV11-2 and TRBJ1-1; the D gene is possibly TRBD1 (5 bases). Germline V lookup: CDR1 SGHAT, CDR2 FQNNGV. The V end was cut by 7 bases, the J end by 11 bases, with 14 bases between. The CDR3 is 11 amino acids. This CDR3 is CASTAGGEAFF. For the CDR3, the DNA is TGTGCCAGCACCGCGGGGGGTGAGGCTTTCTTT.

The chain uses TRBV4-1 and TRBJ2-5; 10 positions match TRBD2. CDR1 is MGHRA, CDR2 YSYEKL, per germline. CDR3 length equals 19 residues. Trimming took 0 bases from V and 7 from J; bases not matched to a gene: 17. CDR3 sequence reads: CASSQDFGASGSSGPTQYF. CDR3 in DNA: TGCGCCAGCAGCCAAGACTTTGGGGCTAGCGGGAGTTCTGGGCCGACCCAGTACTTC.

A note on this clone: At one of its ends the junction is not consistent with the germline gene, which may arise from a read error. CDR3: CASSFGQGMTDAQYF. DNA of the CDR3: TGTGCCAGCAGTTTCGGACAGGGGATGACAGATGCGCAGTATTTT. The V gene is TRBV27, the J gene TRBJ2-3, with 9 bases identical to TRBD1. The CDR3 length is 15 residues. CDR1 MNHEY and CDR2 SMNVEV come from the germline V gene (reference sequence).

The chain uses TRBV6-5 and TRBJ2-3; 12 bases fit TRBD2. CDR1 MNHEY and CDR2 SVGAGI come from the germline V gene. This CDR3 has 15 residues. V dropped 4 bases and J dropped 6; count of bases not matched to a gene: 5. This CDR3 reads CASSLSGLAGDTQYF. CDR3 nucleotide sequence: TGTGCCAGCAGTTTATCGGGACTAGCGGGTGATACGCAGTATTTT.